This entry lists 29 T cell receptor beta chains sequenced from one sample in a study of T cell responses to AZD1222 COVID-19 vaccine. Sequencing was performed with immunoSEQ multiplex PCR; in TCRdb, only in-frame clones are kept and a portion is missing. The sample lists approximately 110,000 clones; approximately 86% were seen once. The specimen comprised peripheral blood, sampled on day 0 of MenACWY control vaccination. These TCRs come from an adult in good health.

The chain recombines TRBV20-1 with TRBJ1-5; 8 nucleotides match TRBD1. The junction had 5 bases not matched to a gene; V was cut back by 5 bases and J by 5 bases. From germline, CDR1 is DFQATT and CDR2 SNEGSKA (reference sequence). This CDR3 has 13 residues. This CDR3 is CSARDRGDQPQHF. The CDR3 coding sequence is TGCAGTGCTCGTGACAGGGGCGATCAGCCCCAGCATTTT.

This chain joins TRBV4-1 and TRBJ2-5, with D possibly being TRBD1 (5 bases). The germline gives CDR1 MGHRA, CDR2 YSYEKL. The CDR3 consists of 13 residues. V gave up 3 bases and J gave up 5 bases, with 10 bases separating them. For the CDR3, the DNA is TGCGCCAGCAGCCAGGGGCACAGGGAGACCCAGTACTTC. As protein: CASSQGHRETQYF.

This clone was seen only a few times. This chain links TRBV5-1 with TRBJ2-1; 9 bases line up with TRBD2. Germline values: CDR1 SGHRS, CDR2 YFSETQ. The CDR3 is 16 amino acids. After removal of 2 bases from V and 3 bases from J, the junction contained 6 bases not matched to a gene. The CDR3 reads CASSFQSGGLYNEQFF. In DNA form, the CDR3 reads TGCGCCAGCAGCTTCCAAAGCGGGGGGCTCTACAATGAGCAGTTCTTC.

This chain links TRBV5-1 with TRBJ1-5, with a weak D call TRBD1 (6 bases). Germline loops: CDR1 SGHRS, CDR2 YFSETQ. The CDR3 spans 15 residues. V lost 4 bases, J lost 4 bases, and 15 bases lay in between. CDR3 coding DNA: TGCGCCAGCAGCCTGGCCGAGGGGGGAAATCAGCCCCAGCATTTT. Its protein is CASSLAEGGNQPQHF.

On this clone: Germline and junction disagree at one end, which may indicate a read error. This CDR3 is CASSIDRNTIYF. The CDR3 DNA reads TGTGCCAGCAGCATAGATAGAAACACCATATATTTT. The chain employs TRBV11-2 and TRBJ1-3; D gene uncertain. The CDR3 runs 12 residues. The germline V gene encodes CDR1 SGHAT and CDR2 FQNNGV.

The J gene is TRBJ1-1, the V gene TRBV15; D unresolved. The CDR3 totals 15 residues. Germline CDR1 LNHNV, CDR2 YYDKDF (reference sequence). V lost 1 base and J 3 bases, leaving 12 bases between the germline ends. The chain's CDR3 is CATSRGPETYTEAFF. The CDR3 DNA reads as TGTGCCACCAGCAGAGGTCCGGAGACTTACACTGAAGCTTTCTTT.

The genes are TRBV4-3 and TRBJ2-3, with 14 nucleotides matching TRBD2. This CDR3 has 18 residues. Germline trimming cut 1 base from V and 3 bases from J; bases unmatched to any gene: 6. Germline lookup yields CDR1 LGHNA and CDR2 YSLEER. This CDR3 is CASSQGGTSGGGTDTQYF. As DNA, the CDR3 is TGCGCCAGCAGCCAAGGGGGGACTAGCGGGGGAGGTACAGATACGCAGTATTTT.

The chain couples TRBV30 to TRBJ1-5; D gene ambiguous. Germline assignment: CDR1 GTSNPN and CDR2 SVGIG (reference sequence). With 1 base removed from V and 0 bases from J, the gap between germline ends came to 10 bases. The CDR3 is 15 residues long. The CDR3 spells CAWSAAGYSNQPQHF. CDR3 DNA: TGTGCCTGGAGTGCGGCGGGATATAGCAATCAGCCCCAGCATTTT.

The genes are TRBV6-2 or TRBV6-3 and TRBJ2-1; a possible D gene is TRBD1 (6 bases). The ends were cut back, 6 bases at V and 9 bases at J, with 12 bases in the middle. CDR1 and CDR2 from the germline V gene are MNHEY and SVGEGT. This CDR3 has 12 residues. In DNA, the CDR3 is TGTGCCAGCAGCCCGGACAGTGGTGAGCAGTTCTTC. It translates to CASSPDSGEQFF.

The chain carries TRBV5-8 and TRBJ2-1, with no clear D. The CDR3 loop spans 15 amino acids. Germline assignment: CDR1 SGHTS and CDR2 YDEGEE. V lost 0 bases and J lost 0, with 7 bases in between. The CDR3 coding sequence is TGTGCCAGCAGCTTGGAAGGTCACTCCTACAATGAGCAGTTCTTC. As protein: CASSLEGHSYNEQFF.

The chain couples TRBV5-4 to TRBJ2-1, with a possible D match to TRBD1 (6 bases). V dropped 4 bases and J dropped 0 bases, with 17 bases sitting between them. The CDR3 runs to 17 residues. Germline values: CDR1 SGHNT, CDR2 YYREEE (reference sequence). As DNA, the CDR3 is TGTGCCAGCAGCCCGGGCCCCGACAGGATCTCCTACAATGAGCAGTTCTTC. Its protein is CASSPGPDRISYNEQFF.

A few counts support this clone. The rearrangement uses TRBV5-1 and TRBJ1-4; 8 nucleotides line up with TRBD1. CDR3 length: 16 amino acids. Germline V gives CDR1 SGHRS, CDR2 YFSETQ. Trimming took 4 bases from V and 0 from J; bases not matched to a gene: 5. CDR3 in amino acids: CASSPGTGATNEKLFF. The DNA for the CDR3 is TGCGCCAGCAGCCCAGGGACAGGAGCAACTAATGAAAAACTGTTTTTT. Looking up the rest from reference TRBV5-1 and TRBJ1-4 gives the full variable domain: KAGVTQTPRYLIKTRGQQVTLSCSPISGHRSVSWYQQTPGQGLQFLFEYFSETQRNKGNFPGRFSGRQFSNSRSEMNVSTLELGDSALYLCASSPGTGATNEKLFFGSGTQLSVL.

V is TRBV28 and J is TRBJ1-4; D call uncertain. Germline V gene sequence: CDR1 MDHEN, CDR2 SYDVKM. Between the trimmed V and J ends, which lost 1 base and 4 bases, there was a span of 10 bases. There are 15 residues in the CDR3. The CDR3, as DNA: TGTGCCAGCAGTTTATTGGAACGGATTAATGAAAAACTGTTTTTT. Its protein product is CASSLLERINEKLFF.

This rearrangement joins TRBV28 to TRBJ2-1, with D possibly being TRBD2 (5 bases). The CDR3 sequence is 14 residues long. Trimming removed 6 bases from V and 6 bases from J, with 15 bases in between. The V gene's germline CDR1 is MDHEN and CDR2 SYDVKM. CDR3 in DNA: TGTGCCAGCAGCGACGGACTGTACGGCAATGAGCAGTTCTTC. Its translation is CASSDGLYGNEQFF.

V and J are TRBV2 and TRBJ2-1; maybe TRBD2 (6 bases). Germline V CDR1 and CDR2: SNHLY, FYNNEI. V was cut by 3 bases and J by 6 bases, with 9 bases left in between. CDR3 length: 13 residues. CDR3 in DNA: TGTGCCAGCAGTGACGGGAGTGGCAATGAGCAGTTCTTC. Protein product: CASSDGSGNEQFF.

This chain links TRBV11-2 with TRBJ1-4, with D unresolved. Trimming pared 1 base from V and 4 bases from J, leaving 10 bases between. CDR1 and CDR2 from the germline V gene are SGHAT and FQNNGV. The CDR3 sequence is 15 residues long. CDR3 bases: TGTGCCAGCAGCTTAGTGGGCCCAGTTAATGAAAAACTGTTTTTT. It encodes CASSLVGPVNEKLFF.

The chain is built from TRBV6-2 or TRBV6-3 and TRBJ1-6; maybe TRBD1 (6 bases). The CDR3 runs 16 residues. V lost 2 bases and J 10 bases, leaving 18 bases between the germline ends. Looked up from germline, CDR1 is MNHEY and CDR2 is SVGEGT. CDR3 DNA: TGTGCCAGCAGTTACCCGCCGAGGGGGGTGGACTCACCCCTCCACTTT. Its translation: CASSYPPRGVDSPLHF.

The gene calls are TRBV7-6 and TRBJ2-1; D is uncertain. CDR1 and CDR2 from the germline V gene are SGHVS and FNYEAQ. There are 11 residues in the CDR3. Trimming took off 5 bases at V and 7 bases at J, with 6 bases between the two ends. Here the CDR3 reads CASSPSNEQFF. CDR3 coding DNA: TGTGCCAGCAGCCCCAGTAATGAGCAGTTCTTC.

The chain uses TRBV28 and TRBJ2-1, with 10 positions matching TRBD2. This CDR3 spans 18 amino acids. Germline V CDR1 and CDR2: MDHEN, SYDVKM. Trimming cost V 3 bases and J 5 bases; bases outside gene matches: 13. CDR3 sequence reads: CASSLVIVVLAGDNEQFF. DNA for the CDR3: TGTGCCAGCAGTTTGGTAATCGTAGTTCTAGCGGGGGACAATGAGCAGTTCTTC.

The V and J genes are TRBV6-1 and TRBJ2-5; D remains ambiguous. The CDR3 consists of 14 residues. V was clipped by 0 bases and J by 0 bases, with 5 bases between them. CDR1 and CDR2 from the germline V gene are MNHNS and SASEGT. DNA for the CDR3: TGTGCCAGCAGTGAAGCCCCTTACCAAGAGACCCAGTACTTC. Its translation is CASSEAPYQETQYF.

The rearrangement uses TRBV28 and TRBJ2-3, with 7 positions matching TRBD2. Germline values: CDR1 MDHEN, CDR2 SYDVKM. V dropped 3 bases and J dropped 2; count of bases not matched to a gene: 11. The CDR3 has 17 residues. CDR3 loop: CASSFPWLAESTDTQYF. The CDR3 DNA reads TGTGCCAGCAGTTTCCCGTGGCTAGCGGAGTCCACAGATACGCAGTATTTT. Full variable domain (outside the CDR3, taken from reference TRBV28 and TRBJ2-3): DVKVTQSSRYLVKRTGEKVFLECVQDMDHENMFWYRQDPGLGLRLIYFSYDVKMKEKGDIPEGYSVSREKKERFSLILESASTNQTSMYLCASSFPWLAESTDTQYFGPGTRLTVL.

The chain links TRBV4-1 to TRBJ1-1; D is possibly TRBD1 (5 bases). The germline V and J ends were trimmed by 0 bases and 5 bases, with 10 bases remaining between them. In germline, CDR1 is MGHRA, CDR2 YSYEKL. This CDR3 has 14 amino acids. The CDR3 nucleotides are TGCGCCAGCAGCCAAGATAGCAGGGCGACTGAAGCTTTCTTT. Its translation is CASSQDSRATEAFF.

Notes on this clone: Its ends do not fully match the called genes, so a read error is possible. The chain employs TRBV29-1 and TRBJ2-3, with 9 bases that match TRBD2. CDR3 length equals 14 residues. Germline values: CDR1 SQVTM, CDR2 ANQGSEA. CDR3 in amino acids: CSIDVAGASDTQYF. The CDR3 DNA is TGCAGCATTGACGTAGCGGGAGCATCAGATACGCAGTATTTT.

The rearrangement joins TRBV2 to TRBJ1-2; D uncertain. CDR1 and CDR2 (germline): SNHLY, FYNNEI. CDR3 length: 14 residues. The V end was cut by 3 bases, the J end by 4 bases, with 12 bases between. DNA of the CDR3: TGTGCCAGCAGTGACGCTTCTAGAGTCTATGGCTACACCTTC. Its protein product is CASSDASRVYGYTF.

V usage is TRBV6-2 or TRBV6-3 and J usage is TRBJ2-7; 8 nucleotides line up with TRBD1. The CDR3 runs 15 residues. Germline CDR1 and CDR2: MNHEY and SVGEGT. With V trimmed by 2 bases and J by 7 bases, 10 bases remained unmatched. CDR3 loop: CASSYGPDRAGEQYF. For the CDR3, the DNA is TGTGCCAGCAGTTACGGGCCGGACAGGGCGGGGGAGCAGTACTTC.

The J gene is TRBJ1-4, the V gene TRBV18; TRBD1 is a possible D gene (5 bases). V was trimmed by 2 bases and J by 2 bases, leaving 9 bases between them. Germline V CDR1 and CDR2: KGHSH, LQKENI. CDR3 size: 15 residues. CDR3 in amino acids: CASSPIGVTNEKLFF. The CDR3 region has the DNA TGTGCCAGCTCACCAATAGGGGTGACTAATGAAAAACTGTTTTTT.

The chain links TRBV15 to TRBJ1-2; possible D gene TRBD1, 5 bases. The CDR3 sequence is 16 residues long. Germline loops: CDR1 LNHNV, CDR2 YYDKDF (reference sequence). V lost 5 bases to trimming and J lost 4 bases, with 20 bases between them. This CDR3 is CATSEAPGTTAYGYTF. DNA for the CDR3: TGTGCCACCAGCGAAGCACCGGGTACGACAGCCTATGGCTACACCTTC.

The gene calls are TRBV28 and TRBJ1-1; D remains ambiguous. The germline V gene encodes CDR1 MDHEN and CDR2 SYDVKM. Trimming took off 3 bases at V and 1 base at J, with 18 bases between the two ends. The CDR3 runs 17 residues. The CDR3 protein is CASSLMGLGKGNTEAFF. The CDR3 coding sequence is TGTGCCAGCAGTTTGATGGGGTTAGGGAAAGGGAACACTGAAGCTTTCTTT.

The chain joins TRBV21-1 to TRBJ2-7; TRBD2 is the table's D call and was not checked against the DNA. TRBV21-1 is an annotated pseudogene. The CDR3 extends over 15 amino acids. CDR3 sequence (DNA): TGTGCCAGCAGCACTCAAGCGGGAGAAAGGAACGAGCAGTACTTC. It yields the protein CASSTQAGERNEQYF.